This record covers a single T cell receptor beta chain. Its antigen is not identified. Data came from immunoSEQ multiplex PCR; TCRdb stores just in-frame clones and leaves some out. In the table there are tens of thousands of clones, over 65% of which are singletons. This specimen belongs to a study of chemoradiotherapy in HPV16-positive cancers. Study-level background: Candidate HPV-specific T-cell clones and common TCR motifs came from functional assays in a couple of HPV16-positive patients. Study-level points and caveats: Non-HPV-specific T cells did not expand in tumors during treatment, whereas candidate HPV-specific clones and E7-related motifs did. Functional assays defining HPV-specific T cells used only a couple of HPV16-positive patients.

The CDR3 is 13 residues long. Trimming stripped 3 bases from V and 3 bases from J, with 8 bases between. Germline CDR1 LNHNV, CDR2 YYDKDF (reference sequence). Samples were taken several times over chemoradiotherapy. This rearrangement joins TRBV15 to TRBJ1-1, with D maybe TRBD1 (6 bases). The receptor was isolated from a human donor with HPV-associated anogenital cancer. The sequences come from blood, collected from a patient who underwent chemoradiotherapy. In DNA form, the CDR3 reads TGTGCCACCAGCAGTACAGGGTACACTGAAGCTTTCTTT. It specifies CATSSTGYTEAFF.